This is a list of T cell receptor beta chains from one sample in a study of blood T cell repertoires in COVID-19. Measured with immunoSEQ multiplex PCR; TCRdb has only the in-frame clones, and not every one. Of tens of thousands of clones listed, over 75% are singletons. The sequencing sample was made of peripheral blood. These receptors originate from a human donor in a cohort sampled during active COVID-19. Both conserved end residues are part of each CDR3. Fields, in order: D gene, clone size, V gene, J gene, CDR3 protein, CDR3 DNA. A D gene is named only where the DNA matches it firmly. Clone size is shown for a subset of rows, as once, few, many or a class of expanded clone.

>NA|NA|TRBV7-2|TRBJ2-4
CASSLAGDLAKNIQYF
TGTGCCAGCAGCTTAGCGGGGGACTTAGCCAAAAACATTCAGTACTTC
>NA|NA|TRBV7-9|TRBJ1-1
CLVGGMNTEAFF
TGCCTGGTGGGAGGAATGAACACTGAAGCTTTCTTT
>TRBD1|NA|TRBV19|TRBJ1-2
CASSTLGQGNYGYTF
TGTGCCAGTAGTACCTTGGGACAGGGTAACTATGGCTACACCTTC
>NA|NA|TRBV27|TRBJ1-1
CASSLYSGLNTEAFF
TGTGCCAGCAGTTTATATTCAGGCTTGAACACTGAAGCTTTCTTT
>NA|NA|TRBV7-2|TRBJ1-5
CASSPPGVMNQPQHF
TGTGCCAGCAGCCCCCCAGGGGTCATGAATCAGCCCCAGCATTTT
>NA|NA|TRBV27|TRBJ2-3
CASSFIGVGRGDTQYF
TGTGCCAGCAGTTTTATCGGGGTCGGACGGGGAGATACGCAGTATTTT
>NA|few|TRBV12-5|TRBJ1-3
CASGRGTNGNTIYF
TGTGCTAGCGGTAGGGGGACAAATGGAAACACCATATATTTT
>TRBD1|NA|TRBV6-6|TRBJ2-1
CASSGGQGISYNEQFF
TGTGCCAGCAGTGGCGGACAGGGCATCTCCTACAATGAGCAGTTCTTC
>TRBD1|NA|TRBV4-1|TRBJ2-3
CASSLPGQGSDTQYF
TGCGCCAGCAGCCTACCGGGACAGGGTTCAGATACGCAGTATTTT
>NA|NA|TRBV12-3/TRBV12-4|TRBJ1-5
CASSLSRDQPQHF
TGTGCCAGCAGTTTAAGTAGAGATCAGCCCCAGCATTTT
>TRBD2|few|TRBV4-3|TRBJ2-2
CASSAGAGELFF
TGCGCCAGCAGCGCGGGGGCCGGGGAGCTGTTTTTT
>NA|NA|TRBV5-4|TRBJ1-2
CASSPQTGPNTF
TGTGCCAGCAGCCCACAGACAGGACCAAACACCTTC
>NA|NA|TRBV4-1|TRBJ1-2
CASSQILQTSNGYTF
TGCGCCAGCAGCCAGATACTACAGACTAGCAATGGCTACACCTTC
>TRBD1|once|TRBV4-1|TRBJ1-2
CASSLVPGQGNYGYTF
TGCGCCAGCAGCCTAGTCCCGGGACAGGGAAACTATGGCTACACCTTC
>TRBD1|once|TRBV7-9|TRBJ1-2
CASSPQGANWGYTF
TGTGCCAGCAGCCCACAGGGGGCGAATTGGGGCTACACCTTC
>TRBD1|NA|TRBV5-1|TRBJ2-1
CASSLEGQLNEQFF
TGCGCCAGCAGCTTGGAGGGACAGTTAAATGAGCAGTTCTTC
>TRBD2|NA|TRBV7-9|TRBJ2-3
CASSFPTSGGLSTDTQYF
TGTGCCAGCAGCTTCCCGACTAGCGGGGGGCTAAGCACAGATACGCAGTATTTT
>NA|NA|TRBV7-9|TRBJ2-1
CASSLGANEQFF
TGTGCCAGCAGCCTAGGGGCGAATGAGCAGTTCTTC
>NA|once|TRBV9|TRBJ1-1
CASSSGGYTEAFF
TGTGCCAGCAGCTCTGGCGGGTACACTGAAGCTTTCTTT
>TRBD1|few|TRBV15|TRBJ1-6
CATAGKTGGGSPLHF
TGTGCCACGGCCGGGAAAACAGGGGGCGGTTCACCCCTCCACTTT
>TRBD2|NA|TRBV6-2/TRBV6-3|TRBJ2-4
CASSSHVWRGGREGKNIQYF
TGTGCCAGCAGTTCTCATGTTTGGCGGGGGGGCCGAGAAGGCAAAAACATTCAGTACTTC
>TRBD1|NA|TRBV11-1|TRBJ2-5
CASSSWTGGLGETQYF
TGTGCCAGCAGCTCCTGGACAGGGGGCCTAGGGGAGACCCAGTACTTC